This TCR beta chain emerged from a study of T cells after yellow fever vaccination. Background on the study: Fractions with few cells were prepared using SMART-Seq v4 Ultra Low Input.

This clonotype was picked up many times. What it recognizes is unknown. V lost 3 bases, J lost 1 base, and 12 bases lay in between. Germline CDR1 SGHAT, CDR2 FQNNGV. This CDR3 has 15 amino acids. Each CDR3 protein gets one entry after TCRdb re-called the 5' RACE reads with MiXCR. The sample gives around 140,000 distinct CDR3 sequences, under 7% of which show up once; more than 0.6% is in the top ten. Study-level results: FACS-sorted repertoires might harbor abundant contaminating clonotypes from the bulk population. Clonotype sharing between CD4 and CD8 compartments was small. The secondary response was weaker but peaked faster, day 5 versus 15.

The chain recombines TRBV11-2 with TRBJ2-5, with D tentatively TRBD2 (6 bases). Sequenced material: CD4+ T cells sorted from PBMCs, taken 10 days after the yellow fever booster vaccination. The TCR comes from a man under 40 who received the YFV17D yellow fever vaccine. CDR3 coding DNA: TGTGCCAGCAGCTTTAGCAGAGCGGGCCAAGAGACCCAGTACTTC. The encoded protein is CASSFSRAGQETQYF.